This passage covers 5 T cell receptor beta chains from one sample sequenced in a study of T-cell memory formation after mild COVID-19. TCRdb reprocessed the 5' RACE reads with MiXCR, giving one entry per CDR3 protein. The table shows about 55,000 distinct CDR3 sequences, with about a quarter occurring only once. Sequencing input: PBMCs or a T cell subset sorted from them (not recorded which). Receptor source: a man between 18 and 35 years old who had mild COVID-19 (a few samples of this study predate the infection). Cell type and time point are not known.

The chain joins TRBV29-1 to TRBJ2-7; perhaps TRBD2 as D (5 bases). V shed 0 bases and J shed 0 bases, with 12 bases lying between them. Germline V gene data show CDR1 as SQVTM and CDR2 as ANQGSEA. CDR3 length: 15 amino acids. CDR3: CSVEDQTGSSYEQYF. CDR3 DNA sequence: TGCAGCGTTGAAGATCAGACGGGATCCTCCTACGAGCAGTACTTC.

The chain has TRBV10-3 and TRBJ1-2; a possible D gene is TRBD1 (6 bases). V was clipped by 9 bases and J by 1 base, with 15 bases between them. The CDR3 is 14 amino acids. CDR1 is ENHRY, CDR2 SYGVKD, per germline. In nucleotides, the CDR3 is TGTGCCATGGGAGCGCCAGGGGATAACTATGGCTACACCTTC. Protein product: CAMGAPGDNYGYTF.

The genes are TRBV4-1 and TRBJ2-7; 11 nucleotides agree with TRBD1. Germline V gene sequence: CDR1 MGHRA, CDR2 YSYEKL. Unmatched junction bases numbered 8, after V lost 5 bases and J lost 2 bases. This CDR3 is built from 16 residues. For the CDR3, the DNA is TGCGCCAGCAGCGGACAAGGGACAGGGGGGGCCTACGAGCAGTACGTC. It codes for CASSGQGTGGAYEQYV.

Many counts were recorded for this clonotype. The rearrangement uses TRBV4-3 and TRBJ2-1; D unclear. There are 16 residues in the CDR3. V lost 0 bases to trimming and J lost 0 bases, with 9 bases between them. Germline CDR1 LGHNA, CDR2 YSLEER. CDR3 sequence: CASSQDQGRSYNEQFF. CDR3 nucleotide sequence: TGCGCCAGCAGCCAAGATCAAGGACGCTCCTACAATGAGCAGTTCTTC.

This clonotype was detected only a few times. The chain has TRBV9 and TRBJ1-3; D remains unclear. Trimming removed 4 bases at V and 0 bases at J, with 17 bases between. The CDR3 loop spans 17 amino acids. CDR1 is SGDLS and CDR2 is YYNGEE in the germline V gene. CDR3 sequence: CASSSDETVLSGNTIYF. The CDR3 bases are TGTGCCAGCAGCTCAGACGAGACGGTTCTCTCTGGAAACACCATATATTTT.